These 7 T cell receptor beta chains were sequenced from one sample in a study of T-cell memory formation after mild COVID-19. TCRdb independently ran MiXCR on the 5' RACE reads; one entry per CDR3 protein. The sample includes tens of thousands of distinct CDR3 sequences, approximately 15% of them seen just once. Sequencing was performed on PBMCs or a T cell subset sorted from them (not recorded which). Source of these receptors: an adult woman who had mild COVID-19 (a few samples of this study predate the infection). Cell type and time point are not known.

The chain employs TRBV6-1 and TRBJ2-7; TRBD2 matches at 8 bases. Germline V CDR1 and CDR2: MNHNS, SASEGT. Losses at the gene ends were 3 bases for V and 0 bases for J; bases not matched to a gene: 7. The CDR3 is 16 residues long. The CDR3 DNA sequence: TGTGCCAGCAGTGAGGGCCTTGCGGGAGGCTCCTACGAGCAGTACTTC. This gives the protein CASSEGLAGGSYEQYF.

V gene TRBV7-6 combines with J gene TRBJ2-7, with D possibly being TRBD1 (6 bases). Trimming removed 5 bases from V and 3 bases from J, with 20 bases in between. This CDR3 has 16 residues. Germline V gene lookup returns CDR1 SGHVS and CDR2 FNYEAQ. The CDR3: CASSRRFGDRLYEQYF. Written as DNA, the CDR3 is TGTGCCAGCAGCCGTAGGTTTGGAGACAGGCTCTACGAGCAGTACTTC.

This clonotype has a handful of counts. V and J are TRBV5-5 and TRBJ2-7; 7 bases fit TRBD1. The length of the CDR3 is 14 residues. Germline assignment: CDR1 SGHKS and CDR2 YYEKEE (reference sequence). The trim removed 2 bases at V and 4 bases at J, leaving 6 bases unmatched. For the CDR3, the DNA is TGTGCCAGCAGCTTCGAACAGGGGCTTTACGAGCAGTACTTC. Translating gives CASSFEQGLYEQYF.

V usage is TRBV4-2 and J usage is TRBJ2-1, with 9 bases identical to TRBD2. V dropped 8 bases and J dropped 3; count of bases not matched to a gene: 11. The CDR3 contains 16 residues. Germline V lookup: CDR1 LGHNA, CDR2 YNFKEQ. The CDR3 nucleotides are TGTGCCAGCGGTCCTTCGGGACTAGCCTACTACAATGAGCAGTTCTTC. It yields the protein CASGPSGLAYYNEQFF.

This clonotype was detected only a few times. The chain links TRBV7-6 to TRBJ2-1; TRBD2 aligns across 7 bases. Germline CDR1 is SGHVS and CDR2 is FNYEAQ. After removal of 5 bases from V and 3 bases from J, the junction contained 7 bases not matched to a gene. The CDR3 runs to 15 residues. CDR3: CASSRAGSGYNEQFF. In DNA form, the CDR3 reads TGTGCCAGCAGCCGAGCGGGGTCCGGCTACAATGAGCAGTTCTTC.

This clonotype was recorded a few times. This chain links TRBV4-2 with TRBJ2-7; 7 nucleotides align to TRBD2. The CDR3 totals 16 residues. The germline V gene has CDR1 LGHNA and CDR2 YNFKEQ. The trim removed 0 bases at V and 0 bases at J, leaving 5 bases unmatched. CDR3 DNA sequence: TGTGCCAGCAGCCAAGATCGGGAGGCCCTCTCCTACGAGCAGTACTTC. Encoded protein: CASSQDREALSYEQYF.

This chain joins TRBV19 and TRBJ2-2, with D perhaps TRBD1 (6 bases). The germline gives CDR1 LNHDA, CDR2 SQIVND (reference sequence). Trimming took 6 bases from V and 8 from J, leaving 10 bases between them. The CDR3 length is 12 residues. The chain's CDR3 is CASRTGIGELFF. The DNA for the CDR3 is TGTGCCAGTAGAACAGGGATTGGGGAGCTGTTTTTT. The variable domain in full, completed from reference TRBV19 and TRBJ2-2, reads DGGITQSPKYLFRKEGQNVTLSCEQNLNHDAMYWYRQDPGQGLRLIYYSQIVNDFQKGDIAEGYSVSREKKESFPLTVTSAQKNPTAFYLCASRTGIGELFFGEGSRLTVL.